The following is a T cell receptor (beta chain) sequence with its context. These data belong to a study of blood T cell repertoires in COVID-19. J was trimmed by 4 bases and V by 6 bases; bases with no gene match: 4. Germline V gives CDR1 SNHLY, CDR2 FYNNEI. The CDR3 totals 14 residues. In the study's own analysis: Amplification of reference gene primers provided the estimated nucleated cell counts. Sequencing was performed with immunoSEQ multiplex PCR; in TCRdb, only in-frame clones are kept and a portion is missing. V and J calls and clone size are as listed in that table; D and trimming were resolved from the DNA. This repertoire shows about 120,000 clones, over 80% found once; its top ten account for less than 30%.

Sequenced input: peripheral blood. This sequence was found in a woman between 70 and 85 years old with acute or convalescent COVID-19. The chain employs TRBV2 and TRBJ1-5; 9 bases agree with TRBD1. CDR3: CASRDRGPNQPQHF. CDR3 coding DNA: TGTGCCAGCAGGGACAGGGGACCGAATCAGCCCCAGCATTTT.